The rows below give T cell receptor beta chains drawn from one sample of a study of T-cell reconstitution after alpha-beta-depleted transplantation in children. TCRdb re-called the PCR reads with MiXCR, one entry per CDR3 protein. The repertoire holds 700,000 or so distinct CDR3 sequences, with around 13% as singletons. Sample: PBMCs, taken before TCRalphabeta/CD19-depleted stem cell transplant. The receptors derive from a girl under 10 years old with congenital amegakaryocytic thrombocytopenia, due to receive a stem cell transplant. The CDR3 runs from the conserved cysteine through the conserved F or W. A D gene is named only where the DNA matches it firmly. The listing skips clone size in some rows; elsewhere it reads once, few, many or a size class.

V	size	D	J	CDR3	DNA
TRBV15	few	NA	TRBJ2-4	CATSRTTPGTLGSIQYF	TGTGCCACCAGCAGGACAACTCCCGGGACTTTGGGGAGCATTCAGTACTTC
TRBV28	NA	TRBD2	TRBJ2-2	CASSVVAGGPPGELFF	TGTGCCAGCAGCGTCGTAGCGGGAGGGCCTCCCGGGGAGCTGTTTTTT
TRBV2	NA	NA	TRBJ2-3	CASLLEASTDTQYF	TGTGCCAGCCTATTGGAGGCTAGCACAGATACGCAGTATTTT
TRBV20-1	many	TRBD2	TRBJ2-7	CRVAGVGYEQYF	TGCAGGGTAGCGGGAGTGGGCTACGAGCAGTACTTC
TRBV7-2	few	TRBD2	TRBJ2-5	CASSPSGRADETQYF	TGTGCCAGCAGTCCTAGCGGGAGGGCCGATGAGACCCAGTACTTC
TRBV6-1	NA	TRBD1	TRBJ2-2	CAGNRDRRTGELFF	TGTGCCGGGAATCGGGACAGACGCACCGGGGAGCTGTTTTTT
TRBV5-1	NA	TRBD1	TRBJ1-1	CASSPREGASEAFF	TGCGCCAGCAGCCCCCGCGAGGGGGCAAGTGAAGCTTTCTTT
TRBV20-1	few	NA	TRBJ2-1	CSASPGGLSEQFF	TGCAGTGCTAGTCCAGGAGGGCTCAGTGAGCAGTTCTTC
TRBV20-1	NA	NA	TRBJ1-2	CSARESHGGYTF	TGCAGTGCTAGAGAAAGTCACGGTGGCTACACCTTC
TRBV5-1	NA	TRBD1	TRBJ1-4	CASSPGQGTPNEKLFF	TGCGCCAGCAGCCCGGGACAGGGGACGCCTAATGAAAAACTGTTTTTT
TRBV10-3	NA	NA	TRBJ1-2	CAISGGRPTGSYYGYTF	TGTGCCATCAGTGGGGGACGACCTACAGGGTCTTACTATGGCTACACCTTC
TRBV30	NA	NA	TRBJ2-1	CARQVGAYNEQFF	TGTGCTCGGCAGGTTGGGGCCTACAATGAGCAGTTCTTC
TRBV5-1	NA	NA	TRBJ2-1	CASSQTGGHEQFF	TGCGCCAGCAGTCAGACCGGGGGGCATGAGCAGTTCTTC
TRBV29-1	many	TRBD1	TRBJ1-1	CSGGTGGAGTEAFF	TGCAGCGGGGGGACAGGGGGCGCTGGCACTGAAGCTTTCTTT
TRBV6-6	many	NA	TRBJ2-2	CASIYQNTGELFF	TGTGCCAGCATCTATCAGAACACCGGGGAGCTGTTTTTT
TRBV20-1	many	NA	TRBJ2-7	CSARDYWKGGDEQYF	TGCAGTGCTAGAGATTATTGGAAAGGAGGCGACGAGCAGTACTTC
TRBV29-1	many	NA	TRBJ1-1	CSVEIGVRGRGAEAFF	TGCAGCGTTGAAATTGGCGTAAGGGGGAGAGGTGCTGAGGCTTTCTTT
TRBV18	NA	NA	TRBJ2-1	CASSPAGAASYNEQFF	TGTGCCAGCTCACCGGCGGGTGCTGCCTCCTACAATGAGCAGTTCTTC
TRBV20-1	many	TRBD1	TRBJ2-7	CSAQKLDRNSYEQYF	TGCAGTGCCCAGAAATTGGACAGGAACTCCTACGAGCAGTACTTC
TRBV7-6	many	NA	TRBJ2-1	CASSLAPGNEQFF	TGTGCCAGCAGCTTAGCGCCGGGCAATGAGCAGTTCTTC
TRBV7-6	few	TRBD2	TRBJ2-2	CASSLPEASGSGRELFF	TGTGCCAGCAGCTTACCCGAGGCTAGCGGGAGCGGTCGGGAGCTGTTTTTT
TRBV10-3	NA	TRBD2	TRBJ2-3	CAISGMSGGVPDTPYF	TGTGCCATCAGTGGAATGTCGGGGGGGGTACCGGATACGCCGTATTTT
TRBV7-6	NA	TRBD2	TRBJ2-3	CASSGTSGPASTDTQYF	TGTGCCAGCAGTGGGACTAGCGGACCAGCTAGCACAGATACGCAGTATTTT
TRBV15	many	NA	TRBJ2-7	CATSRDFGTRLEAYEQYF	TGTGCCACCAGCAGAGATTTTGGCACTCGGTTGGAGGCCTACGAGCAGTACTTC
TRBV20-1	many	NA	TRBJ2-2	CSASGAAHGELFF	TGCAGTGCTAGTGGGGCGGCCCACGGGGAGCTGTTTTTT
TRBV20-1	NA	TRBD2	TRBJ2-1	CRVAGGQHEQFF	TGCAGGGTAGCGGGAGGGCAGCATGAGCAGTTCTTC
TRBV7-6	NA	NA	TRBJ2-3	CASSVANLITDTQYF	TGTGCCAGCAGCGTAGCTAACCTAATCACAGATACGCAGTATTTT
TRBV29-1	few	NA	TRBJ2-7	CSVEEWVGTREQYF	TGCAGCGTTGAGGAGTGGGTGGGGACGCGCGAGCAGTACTTC
TRBV5-8	many	TRBD1	TRBJ2-3	CASSFLGTGVDTQYF	TGTGCCAGCAGCTTTTTGGGGACAGGGGTAGATACGCAGTATTTT
TRBV10-3	many	NA	TRBJ2-5	CAIRGTGEETQYF	TGTGCCATCAGGGGTACTGGAGAAGAGACCCAGTACTTC
TRBV12-3/TRBV12-4	few	NA	TRBJ2-2	CASRTTGAGELFF	TGTGCCAGCAGAACTACCGGGGCAGGGGAGCTGTTTTTT
TRBV5-1	NA	NA	TRBJ2-1	CASSLVGTRADNEQFF	TGCGCCAGCAGCTTGGTTGGGACACGGGCGGACAATGAGCAGTTCTTC
TRBV5-1	few	NA	TRBJ2-7	CASSLVPLESYEQYF	TGCGCCAGCAGCTTGGTTCCGTTGGAATCCTACGAGCAGTACTTC
TRBV7-8	NA	NA	TRBJ2-4	CASSLLSGPPLNIQYF	TGTGCCAGCAGCCTCCTGTCCGGGCCTCCCTTAAACATTCAGTACTTC
TRBV20-1	few	TRBD1	TRBJ2-6	CSAQGTAGANVLTF	TGCAGTGCTCAAGGGACAGCTGGGGCCAACGTCCTGACTTTC
TRBV29-1	few	NA	TRBJ2-3	CSASIGTDTQYF	TGCAGCGCTTCAATCGGCACAGATACGCAGTATTTT
TRBV7-8	many	NA	TRBJ2-3	CASSLWGANTDTQYF	TGTGCCAGCAGCTTATGGGGGGCGAACACAGATACGCAGTATTTT
TRBV21-1	NA	NA	TRBJ2-6	CASSDPGLPSGANVLTF	TGTGCCAGCAGCGATCCAGGGCTACCCTCTGGGGCCAACGTCCTGACTTTC
TRBV5-1	NA	NA	TRBJ2-2	CASSSGGTAPTTGELFF	TGCGCCAGCAGCTCGGGGGGGACAGCTCCCACCACCGGGGAGCTGTTTTTT
TRBV11-2	NA	NA	TRBJ2-5	CASSSLPGQPAGWEETQYF	TGTGCCAGCAGCTCGTTACCAGGACAGCCCGCCGGTTGGGAAGAGACCCAGTACTTC
TRBV10-3	many	TRBD2	TRBJ2-1	CATQRELGNEQFF	TGTGCCACCCAGCGGGAGTTGGGCAATGAGCAGTTCTTC
TRBV5-8	NA	TRBD2	TRBJ2-7	CASRGTSGRLGEQYF	TGTGCCAGCAGGGGGACTAGCGGGAGGTTAGGAGAGCAGTACTTC
TRBV25-1	NA	NA	TRBJ2-5	CASRGGGVGETQYF	TGTGCCAGCAGGGGAGGTGGGGTAGGAGAGACCCAGTACTTC
TRBV7-9	few	NA	TRBJ2-1	CASSFRGGQGNEQFF	TGTGCCAGCAGCTTCAGGGGCGGTCAGGGGAATGAGCAGTTCTTC
TRBV29-1	many	NA	TRBJ2-7	CSVGEGYEQYF	TGCAGCGTTGGCGAAGGTTACGAGCAGTACTTC
TRBV29-1	few	NA	TRBJ2-5	CSGYVGQETQYF	TGCAGCGGTTACGTGGGGCAGGAGACCCAGTACTTC
TRBV4-1	many	NA	TRBJ1-1	CASSTRWGGALLVNTEAFF	TGCGCCAGCAGCACCCGATGGGGAGGGGCCCTGCTTGTGAACACTGAAGCTTTCTTT
TRBV11-3	NA	TRBD1	TRBJ2-1	CASSLSRDRIYNEQFF	TGTGCCAGCAGCCTAAGCCGGGACAGGATCTACAATGAGCAGTTCTTC
TRBV2	many	TRBD1	TRBJ1-2	CASSEAMGWQGAFGYTF	TGTGCCAGCAGTGAAGCTATGGGCTGGCAGGGGGCATTTGGCTACACCTTC
TRBV10-2	few	NA	TRBJ2-7	CASQEKGSYEQYF	TGCGCCAGCCAGGAGAAAGGCTCCTACGAGCAGTACTTC
TRBV27	NA	TRBD2	TRBJ2-1	CASSAYGVQAGVNEQFF	TGTGCCAGCAGCGCCTATGGGGTTCAAGCGGGGGTCAATGAGCAGTTCTTC
TRBV7-8	NA	NA	TRBJ2-5	CASSPTWESVTQYF	TGTGCCAGCAGCCCGACGTGGGAGTCGGTGACCCAGTACTTC
TRBV6-1	many	NA	TRBJ1-4	CASGHRKGGPEKLFF	TGTGCCAGCGGACACAGAAAAGGAGGGCCCGAAAAACTGTTTTTT
TRBV11-2	many	TRBD2	TRBJ2-5	CATSKFLAGRGETQYF	TGTGCCACTTCGAAATTTTTAGCGGGAAGAGGGGAGACCCAGTACTTC